This TCR beta chain was captured by sequencing in a study of a mutant IDH1 vaccine in newly diagnosed glioma. Study-wide context: Initiation of the vaccine course occurred 4-6 weeks after radiotherapy alone, or alongside temozolomide cycles. Treated patients had a mean age of about 38 years and an approximately 62% male, around 40% female split. Overall study findings and caveats: Across multiple MHC alleles, 80% to 95% of patients had vaccine-induced responses. Among top peripheral T cell clonotypes, changes seemed unrelated to pseudoprogression.

The CDR3 spans 14 residues. Trimming cost V 7 bases and J 1 base, with 11 bases left between them. Germline CDR1 SGHRS, CDR2 YFSETQ. Note on this clone: The antigen remains unidentified.

Time point specified: week 47, end of study. Each dose of the vaccine consisted of 300 ug of mutant IDH1 20-mer peptide, with topical imiquimod. The method was immunoSEQ multiplex PCR; TCRdb's version includes in-frame clones alone and lacks a portion of them. This table has roughly 25,000 clones, roughly 87% appearing once. The V gene is TRBV5-1, the J gene TRBJ2-2; D is possibly TRBD2 (6 bases). This specimen consisted of PBMCs, obtained from a glioma patient whose treatment included an IDH1 peptide vaccine. The sequence came from a man in his forties with glioma. Some clones in this sample may be carry-over from other donors' samples. CDR3 DNA sequence: TGCGCCAGCCGGCGGGACGGGAACACCGGGGAGCTGTTTTTT. Residues: CASRRDGNTGELFF.